This TCR beta chain came from a study of T cells in tuberculosis. The CDR3 has 16 amino acids. V was pared by 0 bases and J by 10 bases, with 9 bases of the junction left unmatched. Germline-derived CDR1 and CDR2 are LGHNA and YSLEER. Findings of the study overall: Classification accuracy was over 85% (AUROC over 0.85) with the GMM-specific repertoire.

This table comes from immunoSEQ multiplex PCR, and its TCRdb copy is limited to in-frame clones, with some not included. This sample carries around 35,000 clones, approximately 93% of them seen once, and the ten largest clones take 5.5% to 8%. Notes on this clone: Antigen specificity is unknown.

The source is a donor between 10 and 35 years old with latent tuberculosis or without tuberculosis infection. The sequenced sample was PBMCs. This chain joins TRBV4-3 and TRBJ2-3; 11 nucleotides agree with TRBD2. The CDR3 DNA follows: TGCGCCAGCAGCCAAGATCCTAGCGGGGGGCGGGGGTCGCAGTATTTT. Its translation is CASSQDPSGGRGSQYF.